This TCR delta chain was profiled in a study of gamma-delta chains in newborns, infants, children. Study background: Microbial exposure reportedly drives polyclonal innate γδ T cell expansion after birth.

TCRdb fed the reads into CATT to redo clone calling. The top ten hold around 15% of the sample, which has about 1,200 delta-chain clones, over 2.5% seen once. In regard to this clone: A much bigger clone sits one base away, suggesting this may be a read error.

J gave up 6 bases and V 3 bases, and 11 bases lay outside the gene matches. This CDR3 is 17 amino acids long. From germline, CDR1 is GEAIGNYY and CDR2 EKD. The V call is TRDV2, the J call TRDJ2; 11 nucleotides match TRDD3. The TCR was taken from a child who was a newborn, infant or young child, either healthy, febrile or measles-vaccinated (not recorded which). Source material: blood. The CDR3 loop reads CACDPVWGIRDAAQLFF. The DNA of the CDR3 is TGTGCCTGTGACCCCGTTTGGGGGATACGCGATGCAGCACAACTCTTCTTT.